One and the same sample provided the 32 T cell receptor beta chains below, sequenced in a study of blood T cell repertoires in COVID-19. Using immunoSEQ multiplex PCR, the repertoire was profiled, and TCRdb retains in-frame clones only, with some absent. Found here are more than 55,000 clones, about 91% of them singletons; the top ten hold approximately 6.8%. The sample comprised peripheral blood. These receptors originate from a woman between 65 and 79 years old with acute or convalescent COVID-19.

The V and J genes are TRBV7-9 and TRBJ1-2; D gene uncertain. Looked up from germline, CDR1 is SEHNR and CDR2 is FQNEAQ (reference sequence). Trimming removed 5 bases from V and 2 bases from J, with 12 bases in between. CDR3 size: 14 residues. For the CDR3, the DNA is TGTGCCAGCAGCCCCGCTGCGCAAAACTATGGCTACACCTTC. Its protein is CASSPAAQNYGYTF.

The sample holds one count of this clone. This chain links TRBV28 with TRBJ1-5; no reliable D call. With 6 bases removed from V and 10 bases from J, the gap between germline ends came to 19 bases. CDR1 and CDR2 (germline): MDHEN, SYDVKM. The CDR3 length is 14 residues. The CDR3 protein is CASRPDGRDNPQHF. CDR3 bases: TGTGCCAGCAGGCCCGACGGACGGGATAATCCCCAGCATTTT. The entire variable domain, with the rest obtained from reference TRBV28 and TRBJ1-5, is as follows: DVKVTQSSRYLVKRTGEKVFLECVQDMDHENMFWYRQDPGLGLRLIYFSYDVKMKEKGDIPEGYSVSREKKERFSLILESASTNQTSMYLCASRPDGRDNPQHFGDGTRLSIL.

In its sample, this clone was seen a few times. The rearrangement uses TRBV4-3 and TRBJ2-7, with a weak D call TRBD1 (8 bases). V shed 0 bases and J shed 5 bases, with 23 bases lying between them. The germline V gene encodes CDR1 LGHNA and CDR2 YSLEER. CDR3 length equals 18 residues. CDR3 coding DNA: TGCGCCAGCAGCCAAGAACTGGGGAGGGAGACAGGGGTGGACGAGCAGTACTTC. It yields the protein CASSQELGRETGVDEQYF.

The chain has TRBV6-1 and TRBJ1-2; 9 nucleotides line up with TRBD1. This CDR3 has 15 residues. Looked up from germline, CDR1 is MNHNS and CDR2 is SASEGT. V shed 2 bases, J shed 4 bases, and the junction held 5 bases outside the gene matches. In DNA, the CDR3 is TGTGCCAGCAGTGAATCCGGGACAGGGAGCTATGGCTACACCTTC. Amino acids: CASSESGTGSYGYTF.

The CDR3 loop reads CASSPDRAYNEQFF. The DNA of the CDR3 is TGTGCCAGCTCACCGGACAGGGCCTACAATGAGCAGTTCTTC. V usage is TRBV18 and J usage is TRBJ2-1; 8 bases are shared with TRBD1. Unmatched junction bases numbered 0, after V lost 3 bases and J lost 2 bases. CDR1 is KGHSH, CDR2 LQKENI, per germline. The CDR3 spans 14 residues.

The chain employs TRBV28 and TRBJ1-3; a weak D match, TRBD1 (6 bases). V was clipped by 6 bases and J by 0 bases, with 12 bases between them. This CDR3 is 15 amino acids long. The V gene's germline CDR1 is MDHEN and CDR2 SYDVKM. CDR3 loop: CASSPGHLSGNTIYF. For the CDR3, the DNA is TGTGCCAGCAGCCCGGGACACCTCTCTGGAAACACCATATATTTT.

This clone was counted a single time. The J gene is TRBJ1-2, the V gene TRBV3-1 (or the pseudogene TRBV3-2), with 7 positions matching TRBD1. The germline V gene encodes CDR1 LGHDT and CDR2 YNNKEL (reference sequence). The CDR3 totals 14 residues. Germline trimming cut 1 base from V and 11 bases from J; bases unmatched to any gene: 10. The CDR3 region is CASSQGDSTSVYTF. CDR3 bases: TGTGCCAGCAGCCAAGGGGACAGCACCAGTGTTTACACCTTC.

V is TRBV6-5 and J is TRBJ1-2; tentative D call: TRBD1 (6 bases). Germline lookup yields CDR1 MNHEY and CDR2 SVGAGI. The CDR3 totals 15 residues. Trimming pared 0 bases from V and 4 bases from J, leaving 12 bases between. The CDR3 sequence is CASSYSSVGGYGYTF. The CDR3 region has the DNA TGTGCCAGCAGTTACTCGAGTGTAGGGGGCTATGGCTACACCTTC.

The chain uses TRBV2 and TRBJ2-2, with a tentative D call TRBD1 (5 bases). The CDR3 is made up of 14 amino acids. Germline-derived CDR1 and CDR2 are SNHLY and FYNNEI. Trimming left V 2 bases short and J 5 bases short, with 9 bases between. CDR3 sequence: CASSERQLTGELFF. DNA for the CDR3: TGTGCCAGCAGTGAAAGACAGCTAACCGGGGAGCTGTTTTTT. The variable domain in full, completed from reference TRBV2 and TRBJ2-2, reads EPEVTQTPSHQVTQMGQEVILRCVPISNHLYFYWYRQILGQKVEFLVSFYNNEISEKSEIFDDQFSVERPDGSNFTLKIRSTKLEDSAMYFCASSERQLTGELFFGEGSRLTVL.

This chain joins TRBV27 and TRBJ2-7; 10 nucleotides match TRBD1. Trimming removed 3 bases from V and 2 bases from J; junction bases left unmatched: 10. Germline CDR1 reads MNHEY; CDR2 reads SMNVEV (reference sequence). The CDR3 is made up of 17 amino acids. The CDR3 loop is CASSFEWPGQGAYEQYF. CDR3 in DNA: TGTGCCAGCAGTTTCGAGTGGCCCGGACAGGGGGCCTACGAGCAGTACTTC.

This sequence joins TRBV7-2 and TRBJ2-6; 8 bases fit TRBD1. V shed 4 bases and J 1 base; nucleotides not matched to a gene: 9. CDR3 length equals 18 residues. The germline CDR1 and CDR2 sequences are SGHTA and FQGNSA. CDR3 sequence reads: CASSSPIGQGSGANVLTF. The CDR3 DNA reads TGTGCCAGCAGCTCGCCCATTGGACAGGGTTCTGGGGCCAACGTCCTGACTTTC.

The DNA of the CDR3 is TGTGCCAGCAGCCCTAAAGAAGGACACCCGTACCAAGAGACCCAGTACTTC. Translating gives CASSPKEGHPYQETQYF. V usage is TRBV3-1 (or the pseudogene TRBV3-2) and J usage is TRBJ2-5, with D tentatively TRBD1 (5 bases). V gave up 4 bases and J gave up 0 bases, with 18 bases separating them. This CDR3 has 17 amino acids. Per germline, CDR1 LGHDT and CDR2 YNNKEL (reference sequence).

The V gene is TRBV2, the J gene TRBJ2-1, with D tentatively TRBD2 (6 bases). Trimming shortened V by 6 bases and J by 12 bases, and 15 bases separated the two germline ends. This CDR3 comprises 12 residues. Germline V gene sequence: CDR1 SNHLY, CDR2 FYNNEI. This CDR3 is CASRDQRGGQFF. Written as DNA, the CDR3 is TGTGCCAGCAGGGACCAGAGGGGAGGGCAGTTCTTC.

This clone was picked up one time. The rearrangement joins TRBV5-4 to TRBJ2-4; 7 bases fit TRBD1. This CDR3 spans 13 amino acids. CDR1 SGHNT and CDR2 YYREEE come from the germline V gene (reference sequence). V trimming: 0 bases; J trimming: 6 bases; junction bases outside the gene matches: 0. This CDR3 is CASSLAGGNIQYF. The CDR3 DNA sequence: TGTGCCAGCAGCTTGGCAGGGGGAAACATTCAGTACTTC.

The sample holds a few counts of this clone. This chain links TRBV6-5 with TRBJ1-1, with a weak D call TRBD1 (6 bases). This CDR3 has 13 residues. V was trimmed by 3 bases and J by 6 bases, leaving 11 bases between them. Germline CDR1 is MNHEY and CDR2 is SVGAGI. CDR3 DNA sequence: TGTGCCAGCAGTTATAGGGGGTCCGCTGAAGCTTTCTTT. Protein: CASSYRGSAEAFF.

CDR3 protein: CASSKPGTSNSPLHF. For the CDR3, the DNA is TGTGCCAGCAGTAAGCCGGGAACTTCTAATTCACCCCTCCACTTT. The chain has TRBV6-5 and TRBJ1-6, with D hard to call. V gave up 5 bases and J gave up 6 bases, with 14 bases separating them. The CDR3 covers 15 residues. Germline V gene lookup returns CDR1 MNHEY and CDR2 SVGAGI.

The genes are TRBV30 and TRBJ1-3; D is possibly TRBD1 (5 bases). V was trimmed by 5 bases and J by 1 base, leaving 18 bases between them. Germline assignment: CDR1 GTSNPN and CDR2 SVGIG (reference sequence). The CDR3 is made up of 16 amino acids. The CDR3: CAWASAGGGSGNTIYF. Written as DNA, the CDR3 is TGTGCCTGGGCCTCCGCGGGGGGGGGTTCTGGAAACACCATATATTTT.

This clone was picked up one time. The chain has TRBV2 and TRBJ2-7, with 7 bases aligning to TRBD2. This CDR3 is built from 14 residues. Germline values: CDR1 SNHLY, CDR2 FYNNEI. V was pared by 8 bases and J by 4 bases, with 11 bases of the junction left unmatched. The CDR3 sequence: CASQGGLAVYEQYF. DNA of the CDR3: TGTGCCAGCCAAGGTGGGCTAGCGGTGTACGAGCAGTACTTC.

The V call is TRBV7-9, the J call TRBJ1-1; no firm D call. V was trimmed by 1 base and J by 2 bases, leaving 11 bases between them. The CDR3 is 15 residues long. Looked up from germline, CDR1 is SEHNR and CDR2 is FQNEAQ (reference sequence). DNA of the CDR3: TGTGCCAGCAGCTTAGAGTACAGCCTAAACACTGAAGCTTTCTTT. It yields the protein CASSLEYSLNTEAFF.

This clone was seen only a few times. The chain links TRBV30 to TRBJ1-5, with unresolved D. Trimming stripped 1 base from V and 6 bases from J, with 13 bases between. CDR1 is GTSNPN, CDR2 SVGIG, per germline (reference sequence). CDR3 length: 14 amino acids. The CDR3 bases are TGTGCCTGGAGTGCGTCCCCCGCGGGTCAGCCCCAGCATTTT. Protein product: CAWSASPAGQPQHF.

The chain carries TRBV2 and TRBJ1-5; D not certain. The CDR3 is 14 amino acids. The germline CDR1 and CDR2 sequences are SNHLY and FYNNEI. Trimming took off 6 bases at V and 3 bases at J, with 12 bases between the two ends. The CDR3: CASRRDINNQPQHF. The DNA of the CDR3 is TGTGCCAGCAGACGAGACATAAACAATCAGCCCCAGCATTTT.

This chain's CDR3 is CASNSDRASYYGYTF. The CDR3 DNA sequence: TGTGCCAGCAACTCTGACAGGGCGTCCTACTATGGCTACACCTTC. This chain connects TRBV28 to TRBJ1-2; 7 positions match TRBD1. Germline-derived CDR1 and CDR2 are MDHEN and SYDVKM. J was trimmed by 3 bases and V by 7 bases; bases with no gene match: 11. This CDR3 spans 15 amino acids.

The CDR3 sequence is CASSAPGRGNGNTIYF. The CDR3 coding sequence is TGTGCCAGCAGTGCCCCCGGTAGGGGTAATGGAAACACCATATATTTT. The chain employs TRBV28 and TRBJ1-3; D possibly corresponds to TRBD1 (5 bases). CDR3 size: 16 residues. Germline-derived CDR1 and CDR2 are MDHEN and SYDVKM. V was shortened by 5 bases and J by 3 bases, with 17 bases between the two germline ends.

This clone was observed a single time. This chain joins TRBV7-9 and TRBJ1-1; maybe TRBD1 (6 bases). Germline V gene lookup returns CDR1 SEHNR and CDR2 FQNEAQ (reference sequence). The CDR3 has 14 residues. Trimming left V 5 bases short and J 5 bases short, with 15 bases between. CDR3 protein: CASSQVQGRTEAFF. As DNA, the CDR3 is TGTGCCAGCAGCCAAGTACAGGGAAGGACTGAAGCTTTCTTT.

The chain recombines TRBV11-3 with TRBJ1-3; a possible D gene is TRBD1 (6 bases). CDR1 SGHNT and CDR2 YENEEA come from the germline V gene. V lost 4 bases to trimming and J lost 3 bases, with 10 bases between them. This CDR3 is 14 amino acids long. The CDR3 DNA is TGTGCCAGCAGCTCACAGGGAGTTGGAAACACCATATATTTT. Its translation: CASSSQGVGNTIYF.

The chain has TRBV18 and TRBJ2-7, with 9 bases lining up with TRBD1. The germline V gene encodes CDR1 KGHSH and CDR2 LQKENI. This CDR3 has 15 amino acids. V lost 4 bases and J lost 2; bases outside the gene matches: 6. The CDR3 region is CASSLAGDRAYEQYF. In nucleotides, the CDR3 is TGTGCCAGCTCACTGGCGGGGGACAGGGCCTACGAGCAGTACTTC.

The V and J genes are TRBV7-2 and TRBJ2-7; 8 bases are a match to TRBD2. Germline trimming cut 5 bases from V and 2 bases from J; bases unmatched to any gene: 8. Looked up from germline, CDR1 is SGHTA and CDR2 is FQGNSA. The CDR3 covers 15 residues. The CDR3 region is CASSLGTSGTYEQYF. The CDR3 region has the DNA TGTGCCAGCAGCCTCGGAACTAGCGGAACCTACGAGCAGTACTTC.

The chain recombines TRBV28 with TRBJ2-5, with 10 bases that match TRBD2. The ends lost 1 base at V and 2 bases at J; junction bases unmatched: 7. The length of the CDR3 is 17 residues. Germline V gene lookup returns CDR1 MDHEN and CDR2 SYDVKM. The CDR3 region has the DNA TGTGCCAGCAGTTTATATCCTAGCGGGAGTTGGCAAGAGACCCAGTACTTC. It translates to CASSLYPSGSWQETQYF.

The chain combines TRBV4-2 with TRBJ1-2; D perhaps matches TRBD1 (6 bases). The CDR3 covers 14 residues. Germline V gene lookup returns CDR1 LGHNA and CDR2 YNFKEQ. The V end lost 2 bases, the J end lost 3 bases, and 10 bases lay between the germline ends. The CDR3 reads CASSQPQGDYGYTF. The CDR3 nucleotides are TGTGCCAGCAGCCAACCACAGGGAGACTATGGCTACACCTTC.

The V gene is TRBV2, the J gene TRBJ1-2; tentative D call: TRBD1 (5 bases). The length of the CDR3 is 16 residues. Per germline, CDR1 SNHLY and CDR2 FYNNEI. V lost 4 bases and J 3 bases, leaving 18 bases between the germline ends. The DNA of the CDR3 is TGTGCCAGCAGTGGTTCCCCGACAGCGATCTACTATGGCTACACCTTC. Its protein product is CASSGSPTAIYYGYTF.

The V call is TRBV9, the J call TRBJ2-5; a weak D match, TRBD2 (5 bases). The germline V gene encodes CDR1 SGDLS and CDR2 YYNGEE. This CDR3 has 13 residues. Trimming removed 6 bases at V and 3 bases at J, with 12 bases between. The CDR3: CASTPGLEETQYF. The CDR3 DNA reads TGTGCCAGCACCCCCGGACTGGAAGAGACCCAGTACTTC. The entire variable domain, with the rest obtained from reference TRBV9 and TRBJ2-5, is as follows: DSGVTQTPKHLITATGQRVTLRCSPRSGDLSVYWYQQSLDQGLQFLIQYYNGEERAKGNILERFSAQQFPDLHSELNLSSLELGDSALYFCASTPGLEETQYFGPGTRLLVL.

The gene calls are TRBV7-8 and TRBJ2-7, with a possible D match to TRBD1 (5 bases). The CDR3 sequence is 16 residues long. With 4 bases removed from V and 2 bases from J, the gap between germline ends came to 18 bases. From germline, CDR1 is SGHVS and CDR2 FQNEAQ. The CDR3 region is CASSSPPQGTPYEQYF. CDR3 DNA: TGTGCCAGCAGCTCCCCCCCCCAGGGAACCCCCTACGAGCAGTACTTC.